A selection of T cell receptor beta chains follows, all from one sample in a study of T-cell reconstitution after alpha-beta-depleted transplantation in children. TCRdb called the PCR reads again in MiXCR, with one record for every CDR3 protein. The sample contains some 300,000 distinct CDR3 sequences, around 7.1% of which appear only once. The sequences come from peripheral blood, collected 360 days after TCRalphabeta/CD19-depleted stem cell transplant. The receptors come from a female patient between 2 and 15 years old who had a stem cell transplant for Fanconi anemia, so the T cells may come from the graft donor. The CDR3 runs from the conserved cysteine through the conserved F or W. Fields, in order: CDR3 length, J gene, D gene, clone size, V gene, CDR3 protein, CDR3 DNA. The D gene is left open where the match is weak. Rows give clone size only sometimes, using once, few, many, or a class for an expanded clone.

length: 13; J: TRBJ2-3; D: TRBD2; size: many; V: TRBV28; CDR3: CASSGTSSDTQYF; DNA: TGTGCCAGCAGCGGGACTAGCTCAGATACGCAGTATTTT
length: 18; J: TRBJ2-2; D: NA; size: many; V: TRBV4-3; CDR3: CASSQDPGQQPYTGELFF; DNA: TGCGCCAGCAGCCAAGATCCTGGACAACAGCCGTACACCGGGGAGCTGTTTTTT
length: 15; J: TRBJ2-3; D: TRBD2; size: few; V: TRBV20-1; CDR3: CSAGLGLESSDTQYF; DNA: TGCAGTGCTGGTTTGGGACTAGAGAGTTCAGATACGCAGTATTTT
length: 13; J: TRBJ2-3; D: NA; size: few; V: TRBV7-8; CDR3: CASSFLFTDTQYF; DNA: TGTGCCAGCAGCTTTCTCTTCACAGATACGCAGTATTTT
length: 17; J: TRBJ2-6; D: NA; size: many; V: TRBV18; CDR3: CASSPTRAFSGANVLTF; DNA: TGTGCCAGCTCACCGACCAGGGCTTTCTCTGGGGCCAACGTCCTGACTTTC
length: 14; J: TRBJ1-5; D: NA; size: NA; V: TRBV27; CDR3: CASSIQGPDQPQHF; DNA: TGTGCCAGCAGTATACAGGGACCCGATCAGCCCCAGCATTTT
length: 15; J: TRBJ1-2; D: NA; size: many; V: TRBV7-2; CDR3: CASSLRGGLNYGYTF; DNA: TGTGCCAGCAGCTTAAGGGGGGGCCTTAACTATGGCTACACCTTC
length: 17; J: TRBJ2-3; D: NA; size: NA; V: TRBV10-1; CDR3: CASSETHGAVETDTQYF; DNA: TGCGCCAGCAGTGAGACCCACGGGGCGGTGGAGACAGATACGCAGTATTTT
length: 14; J: TRBJ2-3; D: NA; size: NA; V: TRBV5-4; CDR3: CASSAIDSTDTQYF; DNA: TGTGCCAGCAGCGCGATTGATAGCACAGATACGCAGTATTTT
length: 15; J: TRBJ2-3; D: TRBD1; size: few; V: TRBV7-9; CDR3: CASSLGGTGSDTQYF; DNA: TGTGCCAGCAGCTTAGGGGGGACAGGGTCAGATACGCAGTATTTT
length: 14; J: TRBJ1-2; D: NA; size: NA; V: TRBV4-2; CDR3: CASSGLQNYNGYTF; DNA: TGTGCCAGCAGCGGACTACAGAATTACAATGGCTACACCTTC
length: 11; J: TRBJ1-1; D: TRBD1; size: NA; V: TRBV28; CDR3: CASSLTGKAFF; DNA: TGTGCCAGCAGCCTGACAGGGAAAGCTTTCTTT
length: 15; J: TRBJ2-3; D: TRBD2; size: many; V: TRBV5-1; CDR3: CASSLELAGTDTQYF; DNA: TGCGCCAGCAGCTTGGAACTAGCGGGCACAGATACGCAGTATTTT
length: 12; J: TRBJ1-2; D: NA; size: NA; V: TRBV2; CDR3: CASSEGGRGYTF; DNA: TGTGCCAGCAGTGAAGGGGGACGGGGCTACACCTTC
length: 18; J: TRBJ2-2; D: NA; size: many; V: TRBV20-1; CDR3: CSATGGLGQGADTGELFF; DNA: TGCAGTGCTACGGGAGGTTTAGGGCAGGGGGCTGACACCGGGGAGCTGTTTTTT
length: 14; J: TRBJ1-1; D: NA; size: many; V: TRBV29-1; CDR3: CSVGVRGLNTEAFF; DNA: TGCAGCGTTGGCGTCCGAGGGCTTAACACTGAAGCTTTCTTT
length: 14; J: TRBJ2-7; D: TRBD1; size: many; V: TRBV20-1; CDR3: CSARDRTGSYEQYF; DNA: TGCAGTGCTAGAGATCGGACAGGGTCCTACGAGCAGTACTTC
length: 15; J: TRBJ1-1; D: NA; size: many; V: TRBV20-1; CDR3: CSAQGIDGWNTEAFF; DNA: TGCAGTGCTCAGGGGATCGACGGCTGGAACACTGAAGCTTTCTTT
length: 12; J: TRBJ2-1; D: NA; size: many; V: TRBV10-3; CDR3: CAISEMPSRQFF; DNA: TGTGCCATCAGTGAGATGCCTAGCAGGCAGTTCTTC
length: 12; J: TRBJ2-3; D: NA; size: many; V: TRBV20-1; CDR3: CSASRETDTQYF; DNA: TGCAGTGCTAGTAGAGAAACAGATACGCAGTATTTT
length: 12; J: TRBJ1-2; D: NA; size: many; V: TRBV7-9; CDR3: CASSLKGTRDTF; DNA: TGTGCCAGCAGCTTAAAGGGGACAAGGGACACCTTC
length: 13; J: TRBJ2-1; D: TRBD1; size: many; V: TRBV29-1; CDR3: CSGIGTGGNEQFF; DNA: TGCAGCGGTATAGGGACAGGGGGCAATGAGCAGTTCTTC
length: 12; J: TRBJ2-1; D: NA; size: NA; V: TRBV14; CDR3: CASSQDLNEQFF; DNA: TGTGCCAGCAGCCAAGACCTGAATGAGCAGTTCTTC
length: 14; J: TRBJ1-2; D: NA; size: many; V: TRBV5-1; CDR3: CASSLLGRGDGYTF; DNA: TGCGCCAGCAGCTTGCTGGGCAGGGGCGATGGCTACACCTTC
length: 15; J: TRBJ2-2; D: TRBD1; size: NA; V: TRBV15; CDR3: CATSYRGPNTGELFF; DNA: TGTGCCACCAGCTACAGGGGCCCGAACACCGGGGAGCTGTTTTTT
length: 13; J: TRBJ2-3; D: NA; size: many; V: TRBV6-5; CDR3: CASSRDQVDTQYF; DNA: TGTGCCAGCAGTCGAGACCAAGTAGATACGCAGTATTTT
length: 13; J: TRBJ2-5; D: TRBD2; size: many; V: TRBV7-2; CDR3: CASSFKAGETQYF; DNA: TGTGCCAGCAGCTTTAAAGCGGGGGAGACCCAGTACTTC
length: 16; J: TRBJ1-6; D: TRBD1; size: few; V: TRBV25-1; CDR3: CASSEPRGQGNSPLHF; DNA: TGTGCCAGCAGTGAACCGAGGGGACAGGGAAATTCACCCCTCCACTTT
length: 17; J: TRBJ2-1; D: NA; size: few; V: TRBV7-6; CDR3: CASSQEGAIPSYNEQFF; DNA: TGTGCCAGCAGCCAGGAGGGGGCCATCCCGTCCTACAATGAGCAGTTCTTC
length: 13; J: TRBJ1-5; D: NA; size: many; V: TRBV7-2; CDR3: CASSYRVSQPQHF; DNA: TGTGCCAGCAGCTACAGGGTGAGTCAGCCCCAGCATTTT
length: 15; J: TRBJ2-1; D: TRBD2; size: many; V: TRBV12-3/TRBV12-4; CDR3: CASRRTSGGGNEQFF; DNA: TGTGCCAGCAGACGGACTAGCGGGGGAGGTAATGAGCAGTTCTTC
length: 13; J: TRBJ2-1; D: TRBD1; size: many; V: TRBV29-1; CDR3: CSVNRGSYNEQFF; DNA: TGCAGCGTGAACAGGGGTTCCTACAATGAGCAGTTCTTC
length: 20; J: TRBJ2-3; D: TRBD2; size: NA; V: TRBV18; CDR3: CASSPSRLAGGLLSTDTQYF; DNA: TGTGCCAGCTCACCAAGTCGCCTAGCGGGGGGGCTCCTCAGCACAGATACGCAGTATTTT
length: 18; J: TRBJ1-3; D: NA; size: many; V: TRBV21-1; CDR3: CASSKEAGIPSSGNTIYF; DNA: TGTGCCAGCAGCAAAGAGGCAGGTATACCCTCCTCTGGAAACACCATATATTTT
length: 13; J: TRBJ1-5; D: NA; size: many; V: TRBV29-1; CDR3: CSVVSGRDQPQHF; DNA: TGCAGCGTTGTATCCGGGAGGGATCAGCCCCAGCATTTT
length: 14; J: TRBJ1-6; D: NA; size: NA; V: TRBV4-3; CDR3: CASSQDRGNSPLHF; DNA: TGCGCCAGCAGCCAAGACAGGGGAAATTCACCCCTCCACTTT
length: 16; J: TRBJ2-1; D: NA; size: few; V: TRBV5-4; CDR3: CASSLEAGLKNNEQFF; DNA: TGTGCCAGCAGCTTGGAGGCAGGTCTCAAAAACAATGAGCAGTTCTTC
length: 17; J: TRBJ2-2; D: TRBD1; size: few; V: TRBV5-4; CDR3: CASSVLPGQGSTGELFF; DNA: TGTGCCAGCAGCGTTTTACCGGGACAGGGCAGCACCGGGGAGCTGTTTTTT
length: 12; J: TRBJ1-1; D: TRBD1; size: NA; V: TRBV5-5; CDR3: CASSLWDREAFF; DNA: TGTGCCAGCAGCCTCTGGGACAGAGAAGCTTTCTTT
length: 13; J: TRBJ2-2; D: NA; size: medium-sized; V: TRBV12-3/TRBV12-4; CDR3: CASSFGVTGELFF; DNA: TGTGCCAGCAGTTTTGGGGTTACCGGGGAGCTGTTTTTT
length: 16; J: TRBJ2-2; D: NA; size: few; V: TRBV7-3; CDR3: CASRLTGTANTGELFF; DNA: TGTGCCAGCAGACTCACCGGGACGGCGAACACCGGGGAGCTGTTTTTT
length: 19; J: TRBJ2-2; D: TRBD2; size: NA; V: TRBV3-1; CDR3: CAFSFGSSGHTANTGELFF; DNA: TGTGCCTTCAGTTTTGGGTCTAGCGGTCATACAGCGAACACCGGGGAGCTGTTTTTT
length: 14; J: TRBJ2-3; D: NA; size: many; V: TRBV9; CDR3: CASSVIGSTDTQYF; DNA: TGTGCCAGCAGCGTAATTGGAAGCACAGATACGCAGTATTTT
length: 14; J: TRBJ1-2; D: NA; size: NA; V: TRBV5-5; CDR3: CASSPQQGNYGYTF; DNA: TGTGCCAGCAGCCCCCAACAGGGTAACTATGGCTACACCTTC
length: 11; J: TRBJ1-1; D: NA; size: few; V: TRBV29-1; CDR3: CSVGMVPEAFF; DNA: TGCAGCGTTGGAATGGTGCCCGAAGCTTTCTTT
length: 18; J: TRBJ2-1; D: NA; size: many; V: TRBV25-1; CDR3: CASSEDGGSDGSYNEQFF; DNA: TGTGCCAGCAGTGAAGATGGGGGATCTGACGGCTCCTACAATGAGCAGTTCTTC
length: 17; J: TRBJ2-3; D: TRBD2; size: many; V: TRBV4-2; CDR3: CASSQPKPGLITDTQYF; DNA: TGTGCCAGCAGCCAACCCAAACCGGGACTAATCACAGATACGCAGTATTTT
length: 15; J: TRBJ2-3; D: NA; size: many; V: TRBV6-5; CDR3: CASSLSGTYTDTQYF; DNA: TGTGCCAGCAGCCTAAGCGGCACCTACACAGATACGCAGTATTTT
length: 15; J: TRBJ2-3; D: NA; size: NA; V: TRBV20-1; CDR3: CSVRGDRGATDTQYF; DNA: TGCAGTGTTCGAGGGGACCGGGGGGCCACAGATACGCAGTATTTT
length: 16; J: TRBJ1-2; D: NA; size: NA; V: TRBV5-1; CDR3: CASSFRSGTRGDGYTF; DNA: TGCGCCAGCAGTTTTCGGTCCGGGACTCGTGGTGATGGCTACACCTTC
length: 16; J: TRBJ2-1; D: NA; size: many; V: TRBV6-5; CDR3: CASSSPGTRPYNEQFF; DNA: TGTGCCAGCAGTTCCCCCGGGACACGTCCCTACAATGAGCAGTTCTTC
length: 13; J: TRBJ2-2; D: NA; size: many; V: TRBV29-1; CDR3: CSAQKRGTGELFF; DNA: TGCAGCGCACAAAAAAGGGGAACCGGGGAGCTGTTTTTT
length: 13; J: TRBJ1-6; D: NA; size: many; V: TRBV6-1; CDR3: CASSPTRSSPLHF; DNA: TGTGCCAGCAGCCCGACTAGGAGTTCACCCCTCCACTTT
length: 17; J: TRBJ2-2; D: TRBD2; size: many; V: TRBV12-3/TRBV12-4; CDR3: CASSFTAGGPIVGELFF; DNA: TGTGCCAGCAGTTTCACAGCGGGGGGGCCAATAGTCGGGGAGCTGTTTTTT
length: 13; J: TRBJ2-3; D: NA; size: NA; V: TRBV7-2; CDR3: CASSPAVADTQYF; DNA: TGTGCCAGCAGCCCCGCCGTTGCAGATACGCAGTATTTT